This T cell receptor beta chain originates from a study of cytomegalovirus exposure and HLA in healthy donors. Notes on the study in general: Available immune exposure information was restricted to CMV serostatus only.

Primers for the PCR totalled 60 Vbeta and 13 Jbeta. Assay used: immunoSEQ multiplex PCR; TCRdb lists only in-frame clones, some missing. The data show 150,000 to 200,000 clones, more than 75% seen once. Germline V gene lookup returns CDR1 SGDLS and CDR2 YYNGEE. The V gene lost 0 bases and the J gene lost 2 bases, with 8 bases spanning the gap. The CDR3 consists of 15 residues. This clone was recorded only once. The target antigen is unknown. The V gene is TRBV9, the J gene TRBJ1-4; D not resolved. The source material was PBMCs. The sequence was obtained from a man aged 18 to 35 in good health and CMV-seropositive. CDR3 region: CASSVDPGTNEKLFF. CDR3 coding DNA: TGTGCCAGCAGCGTAGACCCCGGGACTAATGAAAAACTGTTTTTT.